This TCR beta chain was sequenced during a study of T-cell memory formation after mild COVID-19. This CDR3 is 16 amino acids long. CDR1 and CDR2 from the germline V gene are KGHDR and SFDVKD. Trimming removed 5 bases at V and 0 bases at J, with 12 bases between. Employing constant-segment primers, 5'RACE generated TCR alpha and TCR beta cDNA libraries bearing sample barcodes and UMIs. TCRdb independently ran MiXCR on the 5' RACE reads; one entry per CDR3 protein. The profile shows roughly 110,000 distinct CDR3 sequences, 17% of them singletons. The sample comprised PBMCs or a T cell subset sorted from them (not recorded which). The genes are TRBV24-1 and TRBJ2-2; D gene unclear. The TCR originated in an adult woman who had mild COVID-19 (a few samples of this study predate the infection). Cell type and time point are not known. The chain's CDR3 is CATSGTTPANTGELFF. DNA of the CDR3: TGTGCCACCAGTGGTACGACACCCGCGAACACCGGGGAGCTGTTTTTT.